These 18 T cell receptor beta chains share one sample of origin, sequenced in a study of post-analysis software for immune sequencing data (dated by TCRdb to between 2014 and 2017). Study-wide conclusions, independent of this receptor: A handful of TRBV segments, including TRBV5-6, TRBV5-1 and TRBV20-1, were significantly more frequent in patients than controls.

The protocol used for the library was PCR. The instrument given in TCRdb is Illumina HiSeq 2500. To reduce PCR and sequencing biases, unique molecular identifiers were built into the TCR beta cDNA libraries. TCRdb reworked the public reads: Q25 trimming with fastp, MiXCR clone assembly, productive beta chains retained. Entries that share a CDR3 protein sequence are merged under the most common genes and DNA. Present in this sample are approximately 400,000 distinct CDR3 sequences, approximately 33% of which were seen just once. Around 15% of the sample lies in the top ten. These receptors have no known antigen. The material sequenced was blood. Receptors originate from a girl aged 5 to 17 with multiple sclerosis.

This clonotype was picked up a small number of times. V gene TRBV4-3 combines with J gene TRBJ2-7; 8 bases match TRBD1. J lost 3 bases, V lost 1 base, and 8 bases had no gene match. The CDR3 has 16 residues. The germline V gene has CDR1 LGHNA and CDR2 YSLEER. The CDR3 nucleotides are TGCGCCAGCAGCCAAGCCTGGACAGGGTGGGTCTACGAGCAGTACTTC. Translated: CASSQAWTGWVYEQYF.

This chain uses TRBV25-1 with TRBJ1-5; the D gene is possibly TRBD1 (5 bases). Germline loops: CDR1 MGHDK, CDR2 SYGVNS. Trimming took 4 bases from V and 2 from J, leaving 12 bases between them. The CDR3 is 15 amino acids. CDR3 protein: CASSAQGFGNQPQHF. In DNA form, the CDR3 reads TGTGCCAGCAGTGCCCAGGGTTTTGGCAATCAGCCCCAGCATTTT.

The chain has TRBV29-1 and TRBJ2-1, with 9 bases identical to TRBD1. The V gene's germline CDR1 is SQVTM and CDR2 ANQGSEA. The CDR3 is made up of 13 amino acids. J gave up 6 bases and V 6 bases, and 6 bases lay outside the gene matches. The CDR3 DNA reads as TGCAGCGTGACGGGACAGGGAATCAATGAGCAGTTCTTC. Amino acid sequence: CSVTGQGINEQFF.

The CDR3 region has the DNA TGTGCCAGCAGTCAGATTGTTGACAGGGTGGGTGAGCAGTTCTTC. Translating gives CASSQIVDRVGEQFF. The chain employs TRBV28 and TRBJ2-1; 7 bases line up with TRBD1. V trimming: 5 bases; J trimming: 9 bases; junction bases outside the gene matches: 13. The CDR3 loop spans 15 amino acids. Germline CDR1 MDHEN, CDR2 SYDVKM.

The chain couples TRBV12-3 or TRBV12-4 to TRBJ1-2, with 7 bases identical to TRBD1. Trimming at V came to 5 bases and at J to 0 bases, leaving 6 bases not matched to a gene. The CDR3 loop spans 15 amino acids. Here the CDR3 reads CASSGQEMPNYGYTF. CDR3 nucleotides: TGTGCCAGCAGTGGACAGGAGATGCCTAACTATGGCTACACCTTC.

This clonotype has a handful of counts. The gene calls are TRBV10-3 and TRBJ2-4; TRBD2 is a possible D gene (6 bases). CDR1 is ENHRY and CDR2 is SYGVKD in the germline V gene. Trimming removed 8 bases at V and 8 bases at J, with 13 bases between. This CDR3 has 12 residues. CDR3 residues: CAIGGYRDIQYF. CDR3 DNA: TGTGCCATCGGGGGGTACCGGGACATTCAGTACTTC.

The rearrangement links TRBV9 to TRBJ2-1, with 7 bases fitting TRBD1. CDR3 length: 15 residues. Germline V gene lookup returns CDR1 SGDLS and CDR2 YYNGEE. After removal of 3 bases from V and 3 bases from J, the junction contained 6 bases not matched to a gene. CDR3 loop: CASSARQGGYNEQFF. Written as DNA, the CDR3 is TGTGCCAGCAGCGCGAGACAGGGCGGCTACAATGAGCAGTTCTTC.

In this sample, this clonotype turned up once. The chain links TRBV9 to TRBJ1-1, with D perhaps TRBD1 (5 bases). Per the germline V gene, CDR1 is SGDLS and CDR2 is YYNGEE. The CDR3 contains 14 residues. V lost 0 bases and J 5 bases, leaving 11 bases between the germline ends. The CDR3 protein is CASSVAGGETEAFF. CDR3 coding DNA: TGTGCCAGCAGCGTAGCTGGGGGGGAAACTGAAGCTTTCTTT.

V and J are TRBV6-1 and TRBJ2-1, with 8 bases lining up with TRBD2. Trimming took 6 bases from V and 6 from J; bases not matched to a gene: 1. Germline-derived CDR1 and CDR2 are MNHNS and SASEGT. This CDR3 region has 12 residues. CDR3 in DNA: TGTGCCAGCAGGCGGGGGGTCAATGAGCAGTTCTTC. The encoded protein is CASRRGVNEQFF.

This clonotype was seen more than once but under ten times. This chain joins TRBV14 and TRBJ2-7; D ambiguous. The CDR3 is made up of 13 amino acids. The V and J ends lost 0 bases and 3 bases respectively, with 6 bases between them. The V gene's germline CDR1 is SGHDN and CDR2 FVKESK. As DNA, the CDR3 is TGTGCCAGCAGCCAAGATCTTGGCTACGAGCAGTACTTC. Amino acids: CASSQDLGYEQYF.

In this sample, this clonotype turned up a few times. One junction end does not reproduce the germline sequence, and a read error may be involved. This chain joins TRBV12-3 or TRBV12-4 and TRBJ2-1, with a weak D call TRBD1 (5 bases). The CDR3 is 12 residues long. The CDR3 sequence: CASSLVDNVQFF. The CDR3, as DNA: TGTGCCAGCAGTTTAGTGGACAATGTGCAGTTCTTC.

This clonotype has only a few counts. CDR3 nucleotide sequence: TGTGCCAGCAGCCCTACAGGACTCGGCTACACCTTC. This translates into CASSPTGLGYTF. The chain has TRBV7-2 and TRBJ1-2; tentatively, D is TRBD1 (5 bases). CDR1 SGHTA and CDR2 FQGNSA come from the germline V gene. The CDR3 totals 12 residues. The V end lost 5 bases, the J end lost 8 bases, and 12 bases lay between the germline ends.

Turning to this clonotype: This may be a read error: a much more frequent sequence differs by one nucleotide. The chain is built from TRBV6-5 and TRBJ2-4, with TRBD2 matching 11 bases. The J call may be faulty, since TRBJ2-7 better matches the DNA end. From germline, CDR1 is MNHEY and CDR2 SVGAGI. The CDR3 runs 15 residues. The CDR3 bases are TGTGCCAGCGGTCCACTAGCGGGGGTTACCTACGAGCAGTACTTC. Its protein is CASGPLAGVTYEQYF.

The chain joins TRBV5-6 to TRBJ2-3; 8 bases fit TRBD2. The CDR3 is made up of 15 amino acids. From germline, CDR1 is SGHDT and CDR2 YYEEEE. Trimming took 3 bases from V and 2 from J; bases not matched to a gene: 5. CDR3 bases: TGTGCCAGCAGCTCACTAGCGGTCGTCACAGATACGCAGTATTTT. Translating gives CASSSLAVVTDTQYF.

V and J are TRBV4-2 and TRBJ1-1; D not resolved. The CDR3 covers 15 residues. V dropped 1 base and J dropped 1 base, with 10 bases sitting between them. Germline V gene sequence: CDR1 LGHNA, CDR2 YNFKEQ. CDR3 sequence reads: CASSQVVVKNTEAFF. The CDR3 bases are TGTGCCAGCAGCCAAGTGGTCGTCAAGAACACTGAAGCTTTCTTT.

This clonotype was found a few times. This chain connects TRBV9 to TRBJ2-5; 9 nucleotides line up with TRBD1. The junction had 10 bases not matched to a gene; V was cut back by 4 bases and J by 6 bases. Germline V gene lookup returns CDR1 SGDLS and CDR2 YYNGEE. The CDR3 spans 15 residues. The CDR3 DNA follows: TGTGCCAGCAGCCCTTCGGGACAGGGAGCGAAGACCCAGTACTTC. Amino acid sequence: CASSPSGQGAKTQYF. The whole variable domain, filled in from reference TRBV9 and TRBJ2-5, reads DSGVTQTPKHLITATGQRVTLRCSPRSGDLSVYWYQQSLDQGLQFLIQYYNGEERAKGNILERFSAQQFPDLHSELNLSSLELGDSALYFCASSPSGQGAKTQYFGPGTRLLVL.

V usage is TRBV12-3 or TRBV12-4 and J usage is TRBJ2-3, with 10 bases fitting TRBD2. V lost 4 bases to trimming and J lost 6 bases; unmatched junction nucleotides: 4. CDR3 size: 14 residues. The CDR3 sequence is CASSSSGGLDTQYF. The CDR3 region has the DNA TGTGCCAGCAGTTCTAGCGGGGGATTGGATACGCAGTATTTT.

The rearrangement links TRBV7-9 to TRBJ1-2, with 11 bases that match TRBD1. CDR3 length: 14 amino acids. Germline V gene sequence: CDR1 SEHNR, CDR2 FQNEAQ (reference sequence). The junction had 7 bases not matched to a gene; V was cut back by 5 bases and J by 8 bases. The chain's CDR3 is CASSPGQGAPGYTF. The CDR3, as DNA: TGTGCCAGCAGCCCCGGACAGGGGGCGCCGGGCTACACCTTC.